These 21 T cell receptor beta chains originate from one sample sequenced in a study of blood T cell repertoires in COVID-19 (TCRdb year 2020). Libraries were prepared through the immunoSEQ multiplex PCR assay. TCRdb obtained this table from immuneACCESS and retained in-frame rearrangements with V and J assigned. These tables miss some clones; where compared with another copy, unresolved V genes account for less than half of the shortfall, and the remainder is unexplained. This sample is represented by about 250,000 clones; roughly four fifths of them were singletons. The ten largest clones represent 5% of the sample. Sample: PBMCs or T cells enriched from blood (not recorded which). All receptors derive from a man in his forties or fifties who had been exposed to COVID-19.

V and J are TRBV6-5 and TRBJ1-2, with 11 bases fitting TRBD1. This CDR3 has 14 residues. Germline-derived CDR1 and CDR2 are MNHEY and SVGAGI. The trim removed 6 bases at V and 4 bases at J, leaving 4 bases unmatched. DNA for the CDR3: TGTGCCAGCAGGGCCGGGACAGGGGGCTATGGCTACACCTTC. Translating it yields CASRAGTGGYGYTF.

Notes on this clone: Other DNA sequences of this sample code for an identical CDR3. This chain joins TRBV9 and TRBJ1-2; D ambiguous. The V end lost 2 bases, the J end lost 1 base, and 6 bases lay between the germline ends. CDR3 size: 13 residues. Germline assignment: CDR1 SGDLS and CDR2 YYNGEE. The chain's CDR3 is CASSVDINYGYTF. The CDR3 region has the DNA TGTGCCAGCAGCGTTGACATTAACTATGGCTACACCTTC. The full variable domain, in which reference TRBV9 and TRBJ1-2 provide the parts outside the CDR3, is DSGVTQTPKHLITATGQRVTLRCSPRSGDLSVYWYQQSLDQGLQFLIQYYNGEERAKGNILERFSAQQFPDLHSELNLSSLELGDSALYFCASSVDINYGYTFGSGTRLTVV.

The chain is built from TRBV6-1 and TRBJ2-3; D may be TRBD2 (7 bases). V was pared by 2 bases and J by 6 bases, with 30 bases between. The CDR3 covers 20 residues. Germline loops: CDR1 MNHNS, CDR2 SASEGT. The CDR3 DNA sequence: TGTGCCAGCAGTGAAAGGGGGGGGGCACGGATTGGGACTTTTAGGGATACGCAGTATTTT. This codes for CASSERGGARIGTFRDTQYF.

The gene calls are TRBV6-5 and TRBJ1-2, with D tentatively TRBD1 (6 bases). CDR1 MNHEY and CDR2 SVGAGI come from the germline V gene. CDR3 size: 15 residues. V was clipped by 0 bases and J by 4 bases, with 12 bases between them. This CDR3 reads CASSYSTQGSYGYTF. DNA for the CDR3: TGTGCCAGCAGTTACTCGACCCAGGGGAGCTATGGCTACACCTTC.

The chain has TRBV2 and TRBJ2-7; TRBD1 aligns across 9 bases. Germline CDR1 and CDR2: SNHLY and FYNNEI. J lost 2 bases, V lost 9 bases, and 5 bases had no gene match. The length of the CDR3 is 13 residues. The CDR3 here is CARGDRAPYEQYF. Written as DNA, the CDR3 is TGTGCCAGAGGGGACAGGGCCCCCTACGAGCAGTACTTC.

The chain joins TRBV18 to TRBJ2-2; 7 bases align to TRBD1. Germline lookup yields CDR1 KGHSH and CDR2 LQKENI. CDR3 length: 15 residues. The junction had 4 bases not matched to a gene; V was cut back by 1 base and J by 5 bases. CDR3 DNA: TGTGCCAGCTCACCACGGACAGGAGTTACCGGGGAGCTGTTTTTT. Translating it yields CASSPRTGVTGELFF.

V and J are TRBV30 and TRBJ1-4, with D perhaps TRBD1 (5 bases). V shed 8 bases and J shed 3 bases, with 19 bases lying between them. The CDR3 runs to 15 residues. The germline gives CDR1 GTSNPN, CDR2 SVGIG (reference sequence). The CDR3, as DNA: TGTGCCCTGGGGGAGGTCCGAATCCCTAATGAAAAACTGTTTTTT. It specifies CALGEVRIPNEKLFF.

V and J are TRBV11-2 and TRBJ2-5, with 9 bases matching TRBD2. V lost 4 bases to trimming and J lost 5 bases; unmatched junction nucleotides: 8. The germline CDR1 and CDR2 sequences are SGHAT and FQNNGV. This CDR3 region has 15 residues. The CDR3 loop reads CASSSTSGGGETQYF. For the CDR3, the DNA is TGTGCCAGCAGCTCGACTAGCGGAGGGGGGGAGACCCAGTACTTC.

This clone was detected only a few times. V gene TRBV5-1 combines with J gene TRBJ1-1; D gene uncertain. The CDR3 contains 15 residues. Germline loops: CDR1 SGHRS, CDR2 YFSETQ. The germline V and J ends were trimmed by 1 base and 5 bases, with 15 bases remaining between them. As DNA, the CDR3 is TGCGCCAGCAGCTTGTCGGCAGCGGGATTAACTGAAGCTTTCTTT. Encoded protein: CASSLSAAGLTEAFF.

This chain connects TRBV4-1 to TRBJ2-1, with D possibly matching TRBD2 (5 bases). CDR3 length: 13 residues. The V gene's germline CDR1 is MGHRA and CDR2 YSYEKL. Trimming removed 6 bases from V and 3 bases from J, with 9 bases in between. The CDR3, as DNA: TGCGCCAGCAGTAGCGTTTACTACAATGAGCAGTTCTTC. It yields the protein CASSSVYYNEQFF.

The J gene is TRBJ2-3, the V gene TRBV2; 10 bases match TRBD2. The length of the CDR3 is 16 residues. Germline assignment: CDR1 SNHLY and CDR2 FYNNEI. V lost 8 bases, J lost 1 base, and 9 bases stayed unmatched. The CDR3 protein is CASVRAGGPGTDTQYF. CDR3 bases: TGTGCCAGCGTTCGAGCGGGAGGGCCCGGCACAGATACGCAGTATTTT.

CDR3 in DNA: TGTGCCAGCAGGGGGTCCGACAGGAACTATGGCTACACCTTC. It encodes CASRGSDRNYGYTF. This chain uses TRBV6-6 with TRBJ1-2, with D tentatively TRBD1 (6 bases). The CDR3 runs to 14 residues. V lost 6 bases, J lost 2 bases, and 13 bases lay in between. In germline, CDR1 is MNHNY, CDR2 SVGAGI (reference sequence).

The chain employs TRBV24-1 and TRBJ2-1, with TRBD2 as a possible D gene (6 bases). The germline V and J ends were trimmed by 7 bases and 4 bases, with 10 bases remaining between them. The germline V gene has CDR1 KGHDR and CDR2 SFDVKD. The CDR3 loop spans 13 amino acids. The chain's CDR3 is CATRPAGYNEQFF. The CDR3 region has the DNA TGTGCCACCAGACCCGCGGGGTACAATGAGCAGTTCTTC.

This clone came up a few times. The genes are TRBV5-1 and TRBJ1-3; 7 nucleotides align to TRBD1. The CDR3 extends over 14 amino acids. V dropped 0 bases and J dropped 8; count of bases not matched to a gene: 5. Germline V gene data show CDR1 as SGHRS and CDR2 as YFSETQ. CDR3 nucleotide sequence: TGCGCCAGCAGCTTGGAGACAGGGAGTCACACCATATATTTT. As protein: CASSLETGSHTIYF. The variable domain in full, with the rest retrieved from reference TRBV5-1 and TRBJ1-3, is KAGVTQTPRYLIKTRGQQVTLSCSPISGHRSVSWYQQTPGQGLQFLFEYFSETQRNKGNFPGRFSGRQFSNSRSEMNVSTLELGDSALYLCASSLETGSHTIYFGEGSWLTVV.

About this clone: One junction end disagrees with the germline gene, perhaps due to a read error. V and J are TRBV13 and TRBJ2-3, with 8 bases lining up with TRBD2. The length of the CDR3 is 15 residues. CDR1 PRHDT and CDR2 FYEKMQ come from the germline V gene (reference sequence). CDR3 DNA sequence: TGTGCCAGCAGCTTGAAGAGCGGGAGCACCGATACGCAGTATTTT. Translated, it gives CASSLKSGSTDTQYF.

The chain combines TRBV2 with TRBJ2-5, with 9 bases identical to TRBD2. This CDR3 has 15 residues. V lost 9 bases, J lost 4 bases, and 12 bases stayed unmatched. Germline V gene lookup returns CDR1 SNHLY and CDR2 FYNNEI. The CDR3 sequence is CASGLAGVSVETQYF. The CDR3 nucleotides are TGTGCCAGTGGGTTAGCGGGAGTGAGTGTAGAGACCCAGTACTTC.

The CDR3 bases are TGCGCCAGCAGCCCCGGGTATGAGCGGTCCTACAATGAGCAGTTCTTC. Translating gives CASSPGYERSYNEQFF. This chain links TRBV5-1 with TRBJ2-1; possibly TRBD2 for D (5 bases). V lost 4 bases and J 1 base, leaving 15 bases between the germline ends. Germline V CDR1 and CDR2: SGHRS, YFSETQ. This CDR3 contains 16 residues.

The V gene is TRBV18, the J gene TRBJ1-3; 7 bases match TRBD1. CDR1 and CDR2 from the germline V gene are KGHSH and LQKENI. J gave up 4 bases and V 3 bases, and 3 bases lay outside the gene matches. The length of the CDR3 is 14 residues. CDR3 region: CASSPEGAGNTIYF. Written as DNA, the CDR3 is TGTGCCAGCTCACCGGAGGGGGCCGGAAACACCATATATTTT. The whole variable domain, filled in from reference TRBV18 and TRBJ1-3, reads NAGVMQNPRHLVRRRGQEARLRCSPMKGHSHVYWYRQLPEEGLKFMVYLQKENIIDESGMPKERFSAEFPKEGPSILRIQQVVRGDSAAYFCASSPEGAGNTIYFGEGSWLTVV.

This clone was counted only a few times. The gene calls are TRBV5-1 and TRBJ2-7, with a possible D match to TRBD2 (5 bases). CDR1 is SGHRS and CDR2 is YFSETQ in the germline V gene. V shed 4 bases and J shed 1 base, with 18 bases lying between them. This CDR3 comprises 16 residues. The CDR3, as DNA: TGCGCCAGCAGCCCCTCAGCGGAGACCCAATCCTACGAGCAGTACTTC. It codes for CASSPSAETQSYEQYF.

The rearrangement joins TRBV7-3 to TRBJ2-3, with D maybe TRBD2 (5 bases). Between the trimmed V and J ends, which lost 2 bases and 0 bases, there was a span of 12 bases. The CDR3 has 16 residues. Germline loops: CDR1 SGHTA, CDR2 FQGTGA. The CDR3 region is CASSLAASLSTDTQYF. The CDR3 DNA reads TGTGCCAGCAGCTTAGCGGCTAGCTTGAGCACAGATACGCAGTATTTT.

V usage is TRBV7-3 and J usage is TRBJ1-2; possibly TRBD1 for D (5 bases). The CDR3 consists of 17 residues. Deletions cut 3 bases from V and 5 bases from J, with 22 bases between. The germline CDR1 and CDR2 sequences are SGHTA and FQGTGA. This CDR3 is CASSLTPGGGEGYGYTF. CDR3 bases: TGTGCCAGCAGCTTGACCCCGGGTGGGGGGGAAGGATATGGCTACACCTTC.